This paragraph reports one T cell receptor (beta chain). This entry is derived from a study of technical replicates of blood from a few donors. Trimming took off 7 bases at V and 4 bases at J, with 24 bases between the two ends. Germline CDR1 LNHDA, CDR2 SQIVND (reference sequence). This CDR3 spans 17 amino acids. TCRdb keeps only in-frame clones here, not all; method: immunoSEQ multiplex PCR. Of about 83,000 clones listed, around nine tenths are singletons. The sequence derives from a human donor in good health. Sequenced: T cells isolated from PBMCs. The genes are TRBV19 and TRBJ2-3; a possible D gene is TRBD2 (6 bases). CDR3 in DNA: TGTGCCAGTACTTATGGGGGACGTGGGGGAGGCCCAGATACGCAGTATTTT. Its protein is CASTYGGRGGGPDTQYF.